This passage covers 32 T cell receptor beta chains from one sample sequenced in a study of blood T cell repertoires in COVID-19. TCRdb's copy holds only in-frame clones and misses some; the assay was immunoSEQ multiplex PCR. Among 250,000 to 350,000 clones, approximately 91% were seen once, and the ten largest hold 10% to 12%. Sequencing was performed on peripheral blood. The receptors shown here come from a woman under 40 with COVID-19, enrolled during active disease.

The J gene is TRBJ2-4, the V gene TRBV28; TRBD1 agrees at 7 bases. J gave up 7 bases and V 6 bases, and 9 bases lay outside the gene matches. CDR3 length: 14 residues. Germline CDR1 is MDHEN and CDR2 is SYDVKM. CDR3 nucleotide sequence: TGTGCCAGCAGGCAAACGACAGGGTCGAACATTCAGTACTTC. This gives the protein CASRQTTGSNIQYF.

The genes are TRBV9 and TRBJ1-1, with D unclear. CDR3 length equals 13 residues. Deletions cut 0 bases from V and 1 base from J, with 4 bases between. The germline V gene has CDR1 SGDLS and CDR2 YYNGEE. The CDR3 sequence is CASSVGRNTEAFF. The CDR3 region has the DNA TGTGCCAGCAGCGTAGGGAGGAACACTGAAGCTTTCTTT.

The CDR3 loop reads CASSWGQGIGNSPLHF. DNA for the CDR3: TGTGCCAGCAGCTGGGGACAGGGGATTGGGAATTCACCCCTCCACTTT. The rearrangement uses TRBV11-2 and TRBJ1-6, with TRBD1 matching over 10 bases. The V and J ends lost 4 bases and 7 bases, in that order; junction bases with no gene match: 7. The germline V gene has CDR1 SGHAT and CDR2 FQNNGV. The CDR3 loop spans 16 amino acids.

The rearrangement joins TRBV24-1 to TRBJ2-7; 10 nucleotides line up with TRBD1. The CDR3 is made up of 14 amino acids. Germline CDR1 KGHDR, CDR2 SFDVKD. V lost 9 bases, J lost 2 bases, and 6 bases stayed unmatched. CDR3 residues: CATQQGQGAYEQYF. Written as DNA, the CDR3 is TGTGCCACCCAACAAGGACAGGGGGCCTACGAGCAGTACTTC.

The V gene is TRBV5-1, the J gene TRBJ1-2, with TRBD1 as a possible D gene (5 bases). The V gene lost 4 bases and the J gene lost 1 base, with 8 bases spanning the gap. Germline assignment: CDR1 SGHRS and CDR2 YFSETQ. This CDR3 has 13 amino acids. The CDR3 loop is CASSVGVNYGYTF. Written as DNA, the CDR3 is TGCGCCAGCAGCGTAGGGGTTAACTATGGCTACACCTTC.

This clone showed up just once. The chain is built from TRBV4-2 and TRBJ1-1; D is possibly TRBD1 (6 bases). The CDR3 spans 15 residues. V lost 1 base, J lost 4 bases, and 13 bases lay in between. Germline-derived CDR1 and CDR2 are LGHNA and YNFKEQ. The CDR3, as DNA: TGTGCCAGCAGCCAAGTCTTGGGAGGGGGCACTGAAGCTTTCTTT. Its translation is CASSQVLGGGTEAFF.

The rearrangement links TRBV30 to TRBJ1-2, with D unclear. The V and J ends lost 2 bases and 3 bases respectively, with 4 bases between them. The CDR3 length is 11 residues. Germline V gives CDR1 GTSNPN, CDR2 SVGIG (reference sequence). In DNA, the CDR3 is TGTGCCTGGAGTACAGACTATGGCTACACCTTC. Its translation: CAWSTDYGYTF. Full variable domain (rest looked up from reference TRBV30 and TRBJ1-2): SQTIHQWPATLVQPVGSPLSLECTVEGTSNPNLYWYRQAAGRGLQLLFYSVGIGQISSEVPQNLSASRPQDRQFILSSKKLLLSDSGFYLCAWSTDYGYTFGSGTRLTVV.

V and J are TRBV7-3 and TRBJ1-2; perhaps TRBD1 as D (6 bases). The CDR3 is made up of 13 amino acids. The V gene lost 5 bases and the J gene lost 2 bases, with 9 bases spanning the gap. CDR1 and CDR2 (germline): SGHTA, FQGTGA. CDR3 residues: CASSDTGNYGYTF. The CDR3 region has the DNA TGTGCCAGCAGCGATACAGGGAACTATGGCTACACCTTC.

This rearrangement joins TRBV15 to TRBJ1-5; no definite D call. Germline V gene data show CDR1 as LNHNV and CDR2 as YYDKDF (reference sequence). The CDR3 contains 16 residues. The V end was cut by 1 base, the J end by 0 bases, with 10 bases between. The CDR3: CATSRGSGTSNQPQHF. In DNA, the CDR3 is TGTGCCACCAGCAGAGGGTCGGGTACTAGCAATCAGCCCCAGCATTTT.

This rearrangement joins TRBV12-3 or TRBV12-4 to TRBJ2-1; D may be TRBD1 (6 bases). V lost 6 bases, J lost 14 bases, and 14 bases lay in between. The CDR3 has 11 amino acids. The CDR3 DNA is TGTGCCAGCAGCGCCTCAGGGGACGAGTTCTTC. Its translation is CASSASGDEFF.

V usage is TRBV2 and J usage is TRBJ2-2; TRBD2 might be the D (6 bases). V was trimmed by 7 bases and J by 11 bases, leaving 20 bases between them. Per germline, CDR1 SNHLY and CDR2 FYNNEI. This CDR3 comprises 14 residues. As DNA, the CDR3 is TGTGCCAGCAACCAAGCCGGGAGTTTCGGTGAGCTGTTTTTT. Translation gives CASNQAGSFGELFF.

The chain employs TRBV6-6 and TRBJ2-1; a weak D match, TRBD1 (6 bases). The CDR3 totals 13 residues. V was cut by 2 bases and J by 10 bases, with 12 bases left in between. CDR1 is MNHNY, CDR2 SVGAGI, per germline (reference sequence). The CDR3 nucleotides read TGTGCCAGCAGTTACGGACAGCAAGGGGAGCAGTTCTTC. This translates into CASSYGQQGEQFF.

The sample holds one count of this clone. The chain is built from TRBV6-5 and TRBJ1-2; TRBD1 aligns across 9 bases. The J segment lost 4 bases and the V segment lost 6 bases, leaving 6 bases of the junction unmatched. Germline values: CDR1 MNHEY, CDR2 SVGAGI. The CDR3 totals 14 residues. The CDR3 DNA reads as TGTGCCAGCAGCAGGACAGGGGAATTCTATGGCTACACCTTC. It is translated as CASSRTGEFYGYTF.

This chain joins TRBV4-1 and TRBJ1-2; 7 bases line up with TRBD1. Germline V gene lookup returns CDR1 MGHRA and CDR2 YSYEKL. This CDR3 has 13 amino acids. V trimming: 3 bases; J trimming: 7 bases; junction bases outside the gene matches: 5. The CDR3 bases are TGCGCCAGCAGCCATGCGACAGGGTTTGGCTACACCTTC. The encoded protein is CASSHATGFGYTF.

V is TRBV5-5 and J is TRBJ1-2; D possibly corresponds to TRBD1 (6 bases). Trimming stripped 3 bases from V and 8 bases from J, with 14 bases between. The CDR3 has 13 residues. From germline, CDR1 is SGHKS and CDR2 YYEKEE (reference sequence). Here the CDR3 reads CASSSQGLYGYTF. The CDR3 DNA follows: TGTGCCAGCAGCTCCCAGGGGCTTTACGGCTACACCTTC.

V usage is TRBV2 and J usage is TRBJ2-1; the match to TRBD2 covers 10 bases. Looked up from germline, CDR1 is SNHLY and CDR2 is FYNNEI. The CDR3 sequence is 15 residues long. V shed 6 bases and J 2 bases; nucleotides not matched to a gene: 4. This CDR3 reads CASRELAGAYNEQFF. The CDR3 nucleotides are TGTGCCAGCAGGGAGCTAGCGGGAGCCTACAATGAGCAGTTCTTC.

The chain combines TRBV13 with TRBJ2-6, with 7 bases fitting TRBD1. Germline CDR1 and CDR2: PRHDT and FYEKMQ (reference sequence). CDR3 length: 17 amino acids. J gave up 2 bases and V 5 bases, and 9 bases lay outside the gene matches. CDR3 in DNA: TGTGCCAGCAGCCATTTTTTACAGGGGACTGGGGCCAACGTCCTGACTTTC. This gives the protein CASSHFLQGTGANVLTF.

The chain has TRBV5-6 and TRBJ1-3; D remains ambiguous. This CDR3 is 16 amino acids long. With 0 bases removed from V and 0 bases from J, the gap between germline ends came to 10 bases. CDR1 and CDR2 from the germline V gene are SGHDT and YYEEEE. The CDR3 loop is CASSLGLLDSGNTIYF. Written as DNA, the CDR3 is TGTGCCAGCAGCTTGGGACTGCTGGACTCTGGAAACACCATATATTTT.

The rearrangement joins TRBV30 to TRBJ1-3, with no clear D. Germline V gene sequence: CDR1 GTSNPN, CDR2 SVGIG (reference sequence). With 3 bases removed from V and 0 bases from J, the gap between germline ends came to 12 bases. CDR3 length: 15 residues. CDR3 sequence (DNA): TGTGCCTGGAGCCCCCTGAGGAGCTCTGGAAACACCATATATTTT. It specifies CAWSPLRSSGNTIYF.

This clone has only one observation. CDR3 in DNA: TGTGCCAGCAGCCACGACTCGCCCGGCGATGCGGAGCAGTTCTTC. Protein: CASSHDSPGDAEQFF. This chain connects TRBV3-1 (or the pseudogene TRBV3-2) to TRBJ2-1; unclear D gene. Germline values: CDR1 LGHDT, CDR2 YNNKEL (reference sequence). CDR3 size: 15 residues. Trimming left V 3 bases short and J 10 bases short, with 19 bases between.

V is TRBV10-2 and J is TRBJ2-7, with D perhaps matching TRBD1 (6 bases). The CDR3 is 13 amino acids. V lost 3 bases and J 4 bases, leaving 10 bases between the germline ends. Germline assignment: CDR1 WSHSY and CDR2 SAAADI. The CDR3 here is CASSDRTGYEQYF. The CDR3 DNA sequence: TGCGCCAGCAGTGACCGTACAGGGTACGAGCAGTACTTC.

This chain uses TRBV3-1 (or the pseudogene TRBV3-2) with TRBJ2-3, with D possibly matching TRBD2 (6 bases). Germline V gives CDR1 LGHDT, CDR2 YNNKEL (reference sequence). With 4 bases removed from V and 10 bases from J, the gap between germline ends came to 15 bases. CDR3 length: 13 residues. CDR3 region: CASSRSGDKAQYF. The CDR3 DNA follows: TGTGCCAGCAGCCGGTCGGGAGATAAGGCGCAGTATTTT.

In regard to this clone: Sequence at one end of the junction differs from germline and may be a read error. The chain has TRBV7-7 and TRBJ2-2; D not certain. CDR3 length: 14 residues. Germline-derived CDR1 and CDR2 are SSHAT and FNYEAQ (reference sequence). The CDR3 region has the DNA TGTGCTAGCAGCTTAGGTGGCACCACCGGGGAGCTGTTTTTT. Its translation is CASSLGGTTGELFF.

With respect to this clone: Other nucleotide sequences in the sample specify the same CDR3. The chain has TRBV9 and TRBJ2-7, with a weak D call TRBD1 (5 bases). The V end was cut by 0 bases, the J end by 2 bases, with 9 bases between. Germline assignment: CDR1 SGDLS and CDR2 YYNGEE. This CDR3 has 14 residues. CDR3 in amino acids: CASSVVDIPYEQYF. CDR3 in DNA: TGTGCCAGCAGCGTAGTGGACATTCCCTACGAGCAGTACTTC.

About this clone itself: Other DNA variants within this sample encode the same CDR3. The chain combines TRBV19 with TRBJ2-7, with 11 bases that match TRBD2. The CDR3 runs to 15 residues. Per the germline V gene, CDR1 is LNHDA and CDR2 is SQIVND (reference sequence). Germline trimming cut 4 bases from V and 0 bases from J; bases unmatched to any gene: 2. CDR3 region: CASSTSGRSSYEQYF. CDR3 DNA sequence: TGTGCCAGTAGTACTAGCGGGAGGAGCTCCTACGAGCAGTACTTC.

This chain connects TRBV2 to TRBJ2-5, with D possibly TRBD1 on 5 matching bases. Germline CDR1 is SNHLY and CDR2 is FYNNEI. The CDR3 sequence is 12 residues long. The V end was cut by 4 bases, the J end by 2 bases, with 5 bases between. As DNA, the CDR3 is TGTGCCAGCAGTGGACAGCAAGAGACCCAGTACTTC. Amino acid sequence: CASSGQQETQYF.

The chain combines TRBV19 with TRBJ2-7; 11 nucleotides align to TRBD2. The germline V gene encodes CDR1 LNHDA and CDR2 SQIVND (reference sequence). The CDR3 spans 14 residues. With 6 bases clipped from V and 5 bases from J, the junction kept 6 bases outside the gene matches. For the CDR3, the DNA is TGTGCCAGTAGCCAACTAGCGGGAGCCCACGAGCAGTACTTC. Amino acid sequence: CASSQLAGAHEQYF.

This clone was observed once. The J gene is TRBJ2-2, the V gene TRBV7-3; D is unclear. The CDR3 spans 14 residues. Germline V lookup: CDR1 SGHTA, CDR2 FQGTGA. V was cut by 11 bases and J by 2 bases, with 15 bases left in between. CDR3 protein: CASGRSRNTGELFF. CDR3 nucleotides: TGTGCCTCTGGCAGGTCTCGAAACACCGGGGAGCTGTTTTTT.

The genes are TRBV6-5 and TRBJ1-6; 8 positions agree with TRBD1. V shed 8 bases and J 7 bases; nucleotides not matched to a gene: 4. The CDR3 loop spans 13 amino acids. Germline V lookup: CDR1 MNHEY, CDR2 SVGAGI. In DNA form, the CDR3 reads TGTGCCAGCGGGACAGGATGGAATTCACCCCTCCACTTT. It specifies CASGTGWNSPLHF.

The rearrangement joins TRBV27 to TRBJ2-1; TRBD2 matches 14 bases. V was clipped by 4 bases and J by 4 bases; unmatched bases: 9. From germline, CDR1 is MNHEY and CDR2 SMNVEV (reference sequence). The CDR3 runs 18 residues. In nucleotides, the CDR3 is TGTGCCAGCAGTTCGGGACTAGCGGGAGCGATTGGGTACAATGAGCAGTTCTTC. It yields the protein CASSSGLAGAIGYNEQFF.

The chain recombines TRBV6-2 or TRBV6-3 with TRBJ2-7, with 11 bases aligning to TRBD2. The ends lost 5 bases at V and 7 bases at J; junction bases unmatched: 10. The V gene's germline CDR1 is MNHEY and CDR2 SVGEGT. The length of the CDR3 is 15 residues. DNA of the CDR3: TGTGCCAGCAGTCCCCAGACTAGCGGGATGAGGGAGCAGTACTTC. Its protein product is CASSPQTSGMREQYF.

The gene calls are TRBV27 and TRBJ1-2; D might be TRBD1 (6 bases). The CDR3 totals 14 residues. Deletions cut 4 bases from V and 7 bases from J, with 16 bases between. CDR1 and CDR2 from the germline V gene are MNHEY and SMNVEV (reference sequence). The CDR3 DNA reads as TGTGCCAGCAGTTACCGGGACAAGAGGTCTGGCTACACCTTC. Its protein product is CASSYRDKRSGYTF.